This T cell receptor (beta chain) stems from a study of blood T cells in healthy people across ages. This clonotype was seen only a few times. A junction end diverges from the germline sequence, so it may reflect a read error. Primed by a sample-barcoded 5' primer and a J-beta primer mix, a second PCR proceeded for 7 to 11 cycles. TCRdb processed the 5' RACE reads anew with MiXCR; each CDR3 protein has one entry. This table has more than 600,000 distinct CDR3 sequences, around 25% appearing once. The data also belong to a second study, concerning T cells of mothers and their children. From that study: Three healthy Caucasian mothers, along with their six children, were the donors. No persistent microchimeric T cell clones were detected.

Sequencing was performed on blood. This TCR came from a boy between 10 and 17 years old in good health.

The CDR3 DNA sequence: TGCGCCAGCAGCTTGGTGGGGTTCGAGGATCAGCACTTC. Encoded protein: CASSLVGFEDQHF. J is TRBJ2-4 and V is TRBV5-1; D remains unclear. The CDR3 contains 13 residues. Germline CDR1 and CDR2: SGHRS and YFSETQ.